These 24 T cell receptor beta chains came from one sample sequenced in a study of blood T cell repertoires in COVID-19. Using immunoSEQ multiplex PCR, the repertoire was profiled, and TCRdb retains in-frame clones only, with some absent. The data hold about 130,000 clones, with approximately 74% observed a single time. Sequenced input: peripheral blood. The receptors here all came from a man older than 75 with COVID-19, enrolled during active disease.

For the CDR3, the DNA is TGTGCCATCAGTGGGGGACAGGGCAATGAGCAGTTCTTC. It codes for CAISGGQGNEQFF. The chain carries TRBV10-3 and TRBJ2-1; TRBD1 matches 9 bases. Germline V gene data show CDR1 as ENHRY and CDR2 as SYGVKD. V lost 4 bases, J lost 6 bases, and 1 base stayed unmatched. This CDR3 has 13 residues.

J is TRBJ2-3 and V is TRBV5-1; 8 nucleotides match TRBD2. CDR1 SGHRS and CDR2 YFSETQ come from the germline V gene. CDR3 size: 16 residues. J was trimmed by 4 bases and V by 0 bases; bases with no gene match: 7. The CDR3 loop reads CASSLAGQAGADTQYF. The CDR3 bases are TGCGCCAGCAGCTTGGCGGGGCAAGCGGGGGCAGATACGCAGTATTTT.

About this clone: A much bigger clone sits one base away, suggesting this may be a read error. CDR3 DNA: TGTGCCAGCAGCTTGGGGGGGAACACTGAAGCTTTCTTT. This encodes CASSLGGNTEAFF. V is TRBV11-2 and J is TRBJ1-1, with D tentatively TRBD1 (5 bases). This CDR3 is 13 amino acids long. With 3 bases removed from V and 1 base from J, the gap between germline ends came to 6 bases. CDR1 and CDR2 (germline): SGHAT, FQNNGV.

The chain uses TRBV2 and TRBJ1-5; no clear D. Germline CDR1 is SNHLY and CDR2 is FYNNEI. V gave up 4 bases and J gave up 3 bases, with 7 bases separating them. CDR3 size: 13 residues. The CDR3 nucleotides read TGTGCCAGCAGTGGAGAGGTCAATCAGCCCCAGCATTTT. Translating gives CASSGEVNQPQHF.

The CDR3 DNA is TGTGCCAGCAGTCAGCAGGGGGCAGGCTATGGCTACACCTTC. It yields the protein CASSQQGAGYGYTF. The chain recombines TRBV6-2 or TRBV6-3 with TRBJ1-2, with TRBD1 matching over 8 bases. The CDR3 sequence is 14 residues long. Germline CDR1 is MNHEY and CDR2 is SVGEGT. J gave up 4 bases and V 5 bases, and 6 bases lay outside the gene matches.

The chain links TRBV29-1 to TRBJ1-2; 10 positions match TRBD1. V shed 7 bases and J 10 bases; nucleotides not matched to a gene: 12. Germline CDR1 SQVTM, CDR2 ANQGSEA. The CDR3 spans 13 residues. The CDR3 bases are TGCAGCGCCCTTGACAGGGGGCCTGAGGACTACACCTTC. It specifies CSALDRGPEDYTF.

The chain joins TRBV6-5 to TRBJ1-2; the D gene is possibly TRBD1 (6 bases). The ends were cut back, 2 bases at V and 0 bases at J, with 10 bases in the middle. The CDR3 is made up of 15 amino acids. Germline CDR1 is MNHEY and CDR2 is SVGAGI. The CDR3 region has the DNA TGTGCCAGCAGTTACACAGGGATAGCTAACTATGGCTACACCTTC. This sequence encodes CASSYTGIANYGYTF.

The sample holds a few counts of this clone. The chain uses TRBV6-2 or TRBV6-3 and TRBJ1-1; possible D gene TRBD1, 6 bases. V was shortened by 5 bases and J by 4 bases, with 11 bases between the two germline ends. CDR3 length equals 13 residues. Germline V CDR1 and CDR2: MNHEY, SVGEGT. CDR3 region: CASSKDSSTEAFF. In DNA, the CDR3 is TGTGCCAGCAGTAAGGACAGTAGCACTGAAGCTTTCTTT.

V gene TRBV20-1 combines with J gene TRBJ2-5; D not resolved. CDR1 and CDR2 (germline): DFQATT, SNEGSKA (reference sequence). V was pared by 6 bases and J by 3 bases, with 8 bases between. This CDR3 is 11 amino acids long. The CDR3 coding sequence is TGCAGTGCCATAGTAGAAGAGACCCAGTACTTC. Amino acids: CSAIVEETQYF.

The DNA for the CDR3 is TGTGCCTGGAACAGCCAGGCTTCTAATGAAAAACTGTTTTTT. Protein: CAWNSQASNEKLFF. The chain combines TRBV30 with TRBJ1-4; D remains ambiguous. V was pared by 4 bases and J by 3 bases, with 12 bases between. Germline CDR1 reads GTSNPN; CDR2 reads SVGIG (reference sequence). The CDR3 extends over 14 amino acids.

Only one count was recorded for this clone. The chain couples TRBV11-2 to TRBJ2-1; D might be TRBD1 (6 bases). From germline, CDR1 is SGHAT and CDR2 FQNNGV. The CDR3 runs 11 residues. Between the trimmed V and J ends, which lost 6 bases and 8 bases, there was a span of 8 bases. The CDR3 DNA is TGTGCCAGCAGAAGGGGGTATGAGCAGTTCTTC. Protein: CASRRGYEQFF.

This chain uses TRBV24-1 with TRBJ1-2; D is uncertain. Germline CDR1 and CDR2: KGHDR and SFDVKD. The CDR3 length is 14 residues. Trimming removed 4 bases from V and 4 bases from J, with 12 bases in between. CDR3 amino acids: CATSEARVSYGYTF. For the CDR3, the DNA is TGTGCCACCAGTGAAGCACGGGTCTCCTATGGCTACACCTTC.

The CDR3 here is CASTSGVRAFF. The CDR3 DNA follows: TGTGCCAGTACCTCAGGGGTCCGAGCTTTCTTT. J is TRBJ1-1 and V is TRBV19, with a weak D call TRBD1 (6 bases). The V gene's germline CDR1 is LNHDA and CDR2 SQIVND (reference sequence). With 7 bases removed from V and 10 bases from J, the gap between germline ends came to 13 bases. This CDR3 contains 11 residues.

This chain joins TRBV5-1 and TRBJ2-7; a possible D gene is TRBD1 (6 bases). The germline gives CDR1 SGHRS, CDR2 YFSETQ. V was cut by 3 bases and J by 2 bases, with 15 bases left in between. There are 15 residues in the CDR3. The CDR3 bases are TGCGCCAGCAGCTCCGGACAGACTTCAACCTACGAGCAGTACTTC. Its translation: CASSSGQTSTYEQYF.

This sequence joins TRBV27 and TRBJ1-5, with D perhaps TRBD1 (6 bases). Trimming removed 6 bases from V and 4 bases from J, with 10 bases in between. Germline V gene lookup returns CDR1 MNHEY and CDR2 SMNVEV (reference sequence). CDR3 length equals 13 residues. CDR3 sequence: CASSYRENQPQHF. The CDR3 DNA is TGTGCCAGCAGCTACAGGGAAAATCAGCCCCAGCATTTT.

CDR3 protein: CSARTGENTGELFF. For the CDR3, the DNA is TGCAGCGCCCGGACAGGGGAGAACACCGGGGAGCTGTTTTTT. The rearrangement joins TRBV29-1 to TRBJ2-2, with TRBD1 matching over 9 bases. The CDR3 sequence is 14 residues long. Trimming took 7 bases from V and 1 from J; bases not matched to a gene: 4. Germline lookup yields CDR1 SQVTM and CDR2 ANQGSEA.

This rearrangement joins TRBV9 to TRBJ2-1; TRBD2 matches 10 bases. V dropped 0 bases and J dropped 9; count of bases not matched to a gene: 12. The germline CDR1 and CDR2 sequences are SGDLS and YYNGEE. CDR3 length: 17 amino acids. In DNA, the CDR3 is TGTGCCAGCAGCGTAGACCCCCTAGCGGGAGCCGGAGGTGAGCAGTTCTTC. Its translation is CASSVDPLAGAGGEQFF.

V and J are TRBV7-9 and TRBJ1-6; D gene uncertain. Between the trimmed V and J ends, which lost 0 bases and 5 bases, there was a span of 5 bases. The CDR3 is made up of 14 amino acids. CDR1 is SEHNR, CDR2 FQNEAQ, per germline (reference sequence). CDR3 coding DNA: TGTGCCAGCAGCTTAGCCTATGATAATTCACCCCTCCACTTT. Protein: CASSLAYDNSPLHF.

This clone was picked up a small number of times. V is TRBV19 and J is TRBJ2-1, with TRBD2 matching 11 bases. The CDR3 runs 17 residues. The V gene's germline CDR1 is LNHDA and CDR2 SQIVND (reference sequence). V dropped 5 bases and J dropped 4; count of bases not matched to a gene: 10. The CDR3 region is CASSALAGGVAYNEQFF. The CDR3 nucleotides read TGTGCCAGTAGTGCCCTAGCGGGAGGAGTAGCATACAATGAGCAGTTCTTC.

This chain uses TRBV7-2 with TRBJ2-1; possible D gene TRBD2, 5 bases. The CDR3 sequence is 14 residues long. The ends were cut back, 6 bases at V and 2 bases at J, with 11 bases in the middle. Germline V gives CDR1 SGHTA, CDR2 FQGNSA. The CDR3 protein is CASSPGSTYNEQFF. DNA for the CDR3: TGTGCCAGCAGTCCGGGAAGCACCTACAATGAGCAGTTCTTC.

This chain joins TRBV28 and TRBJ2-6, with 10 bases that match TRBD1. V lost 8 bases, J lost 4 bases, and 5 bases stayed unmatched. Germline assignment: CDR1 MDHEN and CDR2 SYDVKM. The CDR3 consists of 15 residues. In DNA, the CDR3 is TGTGCCAGCGGACAGGGGGGGATCGGGGCCAACGTCCTGACTTTC. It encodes CASGQGGIGANVLTF.

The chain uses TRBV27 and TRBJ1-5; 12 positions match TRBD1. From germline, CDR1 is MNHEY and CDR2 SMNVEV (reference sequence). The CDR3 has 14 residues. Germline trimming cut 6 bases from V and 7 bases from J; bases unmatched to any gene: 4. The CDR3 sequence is CASRGQGAGQPQHF. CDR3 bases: TGTGCCAGCAGGGGACAGGGGGCAGGACAGCCCCAGCATTTT.

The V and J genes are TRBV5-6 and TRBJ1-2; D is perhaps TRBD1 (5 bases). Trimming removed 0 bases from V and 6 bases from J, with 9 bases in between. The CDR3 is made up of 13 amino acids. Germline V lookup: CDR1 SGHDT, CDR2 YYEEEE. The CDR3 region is CASSLAGSHGYTF. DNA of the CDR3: TGTGCCAGCAGCTTGGCAGGGTCCCATGGCTACACCTTC.

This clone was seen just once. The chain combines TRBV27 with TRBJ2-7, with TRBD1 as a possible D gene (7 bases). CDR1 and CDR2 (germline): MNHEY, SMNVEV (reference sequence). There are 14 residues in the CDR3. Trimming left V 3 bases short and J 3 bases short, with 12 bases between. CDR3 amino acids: CASSFARGDYEQYF. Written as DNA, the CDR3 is TGTGCCAGCAGTTTTGCCAGGGGGGACTACGAGCAGTACTTC.